The 10 T cell receptor beta chains below come from one sample, sequenced in a study of T cells in Graves' hyperthyroidism and ophthalmopathy. TCR beta CDR3 region amplification was performed from RNA transcripts. HTBI primers were employed in a first-round RT-PCR of the TCR CDR3. TCRdb itself ran the multiplex PCR reads through MiXCR, one entry per CDR3 protein. The sample has roughly 500,000 distinct CDR3 sequences; about 45% are singletons. Material: peripheral blood or thyroid tissue (not recorded which). The source of these receptors is an adult woman with Graves' disease, either hyperthyroidism or ophthalmopathy (not recorded which).

The genes are TRBV29-1 and TRBJ2-7, with 8 positions matching TRBD2. In germline, CDR1 is SQVTM, CDR2 ANQGSEA. V lost 6 bases to trimming and J lost 2 bases; unmatched junction nucleotides: 3. The CDR3 is 12 residues long. The CDR3 region is CSVDGRAYEQYF. The CDR3 DNA is TGCAGCGTAGACGGGAGGGCCTACGAGCAGTACTTC.

The chain uses TRBV5-1 and TRBJ1-6; the D is unclear. V was clipped by 6 bases and J by 7 bases, with 8 bases between them. CDR3 length: 12 residues. Germline CDR1 reads SGHRS; CDR2 reads YFSETQ. DNA for the CDR3: TGCGCCAGCAAAATCGTAAATTCACCCCTCCACTTT. Translated, it gives CASKIVNSPLHF.

This clonotype showed up just once. The conserved final phenylalanine or tryptophan is absent from the CDR3, which likely points to a read error. It is unclear where the CDR3 begins or ends on the DNA, so no DNA is shown, and the CDR3 is as TCRdb lists it. The chain carries TRBV5-4 and TRBJ2-5; the table assigns TRBD1, which was not confirmed against the DNA. The CDR3 region is 8 residues in length, termini included. Germline CDR1 SGHNT, CDR2 YYREEE (reference sequence). CDR3 residues: CASSPPGT.

The rearrangement joins TRBV20-1 to TRBJ2-7, with D possibly matching TRBD1 (6 bases). Germline CDR1 is DFQATT and CDR2 is SNEGSKA (reference sequence). This CDR3 contains 13 residues. The CDR3 loop is CSALTGQHYEQYF. CDR3 bases: TGCAGCGCCCTGACGGGACAACACTACGAGCAGTACTTC.

The sample holds a few counts of this clonotype. The chain joins TRBV15 to TRBJ1-4; TRBD1 is a possible D gene (5 bases). The CDR3 has 13 residues. V was shortened by 5 bases and J by 10 bases, with 14 bases between the two germline ends. CDR1 and CDR2 (germline): LNHNV, YYDKDF (reference sequence). In DNA, the CDR3 is TGTGCCACCAGCGGAGGGGTTACCGGAAAACTGTTTTTT. Its protein product is CATSGGVTGKLFF.

This rearrangement joins TRBV7-6 to TRBJ1-6; 7 bases are a match to TRBD1. CDR1 is SGHVS, CDR2 FNYEAQ, per germline. This CDR3 spans 16 amino acids. The V segment lost 5 bases and the J segment 3 bases; nucleotides outside the gene matches: 7. CDR3 nucleotides: TGTGCCAGCAGCCGTGGATGGGACAGCTATAATTCACCCCTCCACTTT. Translation gives CASSRGWDSYNSPLHF.

V gene TRBV4-2 combines with J gene TRBJ2-7; TRBD1 matches at 7 bases. Germline V gene data show CDR1 as LGHNA and CDR2 as YNFKEQ. V was pared by 0 bases and J by 2 bases, with 13 bases of the junction left unmatched. This CDR3 is 18 amino acids long. The CDR3 here is CASSQEMGQFDRTYEQYF. DNA of the CDR3: TGTGCCAGCAGCCAAGAAATGGGACAGTTCGATAGAACCTACGAGCAGTACTTC.

The gene calls are TRBV10-3 and TRBJ2-6; D could derive from TRBD1 or TRBD2 (5 bases each). The V gene's germline CDR1 is ENHRY and CDR2 SYGVKD. This CDR3 has 14 amino acids. With 6 bases removed from V and 6 bases from J, the gap between germline ends came to 12 bases. The CDR3 DNA follows: TGTGCCATCAGCCGCGCCGGGGCGGCCAACGTCCTGACTTTC. The encoded protein is CAISRAGAANVLTF.

The chain has TRBV10-3 and TRBJ1-1; 8 nucleotides line up with TRBD1. This CDR3 has 14 residues. V lost 2 bases and J lost 4; bases outside the gene matches: 3. Germline lookup yields CDR1 ENHRY and CDR2 SYGVKD. The CDR3 DNA reads TGTGCCATCAGTGAGAGGACAGGGACCACTGAAGCTTTCTTT. Residues: CAISERTGTTEAFF.

The J gene is TRBJ1-2, the V gene TRBV10-3; TRBD1 matches at 7 bases. V shed 2 bases and J 2 bases; nucleotides not matched to a gene: 2. The CDR3 is 14 residues long. Germline V lookup: CDR1 ENHRY, CDR2 SYGVKD. The CDR3 coding sequence is TGTGCCATCAGTGAGGGGGACAGCAACTATGGCTACACCTTC. Translated: CAISEGDSNYGYTF.